This is a list of T cell receptor beta chains from one sample in a study of blood T cell repertoires in COVID-19. The protocol was immunoSEQ multiplex PCR, while the TCRdb copy is restricted to in-frame clones and leaves out a portion. The table lists over 85,000 clones, roughly 84% of them singletons. The sample taken for sequencing was peripheral blood. The receptors originated from a woman of 80 years or more with COVID-19, enrolled during active disease. Both conserved end residues are part of each CDR3. A D gene is named only where the DNA matches it firmly. Size tells how often a clone was seen (once, few, many) or the class of an expanded clone, and some rows leave it out.

cdr3_nt | cdr3_aa | cdr3_length | d_call | j_call | clone_size | v_call
TGTGCCAGCAGCCCGGGACAGGGGGCGACAGCTTTCTTT | CASSPGQGATAFF | 13 | TRBD1 | TRBJ1-1 | NA | TRBV6-2/TRBV6-3
TGTGCCAGCAGCGTAGGGACTACCACATACAATGAGCAGTTCTTC | CASSVGTTTYNEQFF | 15 | NA | TRBJ2-1 | NA | TRBV9
TGCGCCAGCAGTCAATCCCAGATGGGACAGAACAATCAGCCCCAGCATTTT | CASSQSQMGQNNQPQHF | 17 | TRBD1 | TRBJ1-5 | NA | TRBV23-1
TGTGCCAGCAGCTTACCGTCTTCGAACACTGAAGCTTTCTTT | CASSLPSSNTEAFF | 14 | NA | TRBJ1-1 | NA | TRBV11-2
TGTGCCAGTAGTGGGCGGGGCTCATCGTACGAGCAGTACTTC | CASSGRGSSYEQYF | 14 | NA | TRBJ2-7 | NA | TRBV19
TGTGCCAGCAGTGGGGGTAGCGGGGGGTTAGCAGATACGCAGTATTTT | CASSGGSGGLADTQYF | 16 | TRBD2 | TRBJ2-3 | NA | TRBV2
TGTGCCAGTAGTAGCAGACAGCCCCAGCATTTT | CASSSRQPQHF | 11 | NA | TRBJ1-5 | NA | TRBV19
TGTGCCAGCAGCTTAGTTCAGGGCAGCGAGCAGTACTTC | CASSLVQGSEQYF | 13 | NA | TRBJ2-7 | NA | TRBV7-2
TGTGCCAGCAGACCAATCGCCGGGACAGGGCCTTTCAATGAGCAGTTCTTC | CASRPIAGTGPFNEQFF | 17 | TRBD1 | TRBJ2-1 | NA | TRBV9
TGTGCCAGCAGTTTTCTACCTTATAGCAATCAGCCCCAGCATTTT | CASSFLPYSNQPQHF | 15 | NA | TRBJ1-5 | NA | TRBV6-2/TRBV6-3
TGTGCCAGCAGTCTCGAGGGGGACACATACTCCTATAATTCACCCCTCCACTTT | CASSLEGDTYSYNSPLHF | 18 | NA | TRBJ1-6 | NA | TRBV27
TGCGCCAGCAGCCAAGGCGGTCACTCACCCCTCCACTTT | CASSQGGHSPLHF | 13 | NA | TRBJ1-6 | NA | TRBV4-3
TGTGCCAGCCATAGCGGGAGTGAAGAGACCCAGTACTTC | CASHSGSEETQYF | 13 | TRBD2 | TRBJ2-5 | NA | TRBV27
TGTGCCAGCTCACCACCGAGCACAGCCAAAAACATTCAGTACTTC | CASSPPSTAKNIQYF | 15 | NA | TRBJ2-4 | NA | TRBV18
TGTGCCAGTACCTCGACAGGGGATTCGAGAAACACCATATATTTT | CASTSTGDSRNTIYF | 15 | TRBD1 | TRBJ1-3 | NA | TRBV19
TGCGCCAGCAGCCCCGGGACAGGGGGAGCCAAAAACATTCAGTACTTC | CASSPGTGGAKNIQYF | 16 | TRBD1 | TRBJ2-4 | NA | TRBV5-1
TGCGCCAGCAGCCTAGACGGCAATTCACCCCTCCACTTT | CASSLDGNSPLHF | 13 | NA | TRBJ1-6 | NA | TRBV10-1
TGTGCCAGCAGCGTAGGAGCCTACAATGAGCAGTTCTTC | CASSVGAYNEQFF | 13 | NA | TRBJ2-1 | NA | TRBV5-4
TGTGCCAGCAGCGGGGCCAACGAGCAGTACTTC | CASSGANEQYF | 11 | NA | TRBJ2-7 | medium-sized | TRBV7-9
TGTGCCAGCAGTTATCACAATGAGCAGTTCTTC | CASSYHNEQFF | 11 | NA | TRBJ2-1 | NA | TRBV14
TGTGCCAGCAGTTTATCGTCAGGGTACTTTGAGCAGTTCTTC | CASSLSSGYFEQFF | 14 | NA | TRBJ2-1 | NA | TRBV27
TGTGCCAGCTCACTCTCCGGGACAGGGCGGCAAGAGACCCAGTACTTC | CASSLSGTGRQETQYF | 16 | TRBD1 | TRBJ2-5 | NA | TRBV18
TGTGCCAGCAGCAGGGGACAACCCACCGGGGAGCTGTTTTTT | CASSRGQPTGELFF | 14 | NA | TRBJ2-2 | NA | TRBV21-1
TGTGCCAGCAGTCCTGCCCTATTGACCCAGTACTTC | CASSPALLTQYF | 12 | NA | TRBJ2-5 | NA | TRBV6-5
TGTGCCAGCAGCCACTCCTATGGCTACACCTTC | CASSHSYGYTF | 11 | NA | TRBJ1-2 | NA | TRBV28
TGTGCCAGCTCACTTACCAGGTTGGGGAACACTGAAGCTTTCTTT | CASSLTRLGNTEAFF | 15 | NA | TRBJ1-1 | NA | TRBV18
TGTGCCAGCAGCGTTTTAGCGGGGGGAAGGCAAGAGACCCAGTACTTC | CASSVLAGGRQETQYF | 16 | TRBD2 | TRBJ2-5 | NA | TRBV9
TGTGCCAGCAGCTCACCGGGACTAGCCGCAGATACGCAGTATTTT | CASSSPGLAADTQYF | 15 | TRBD2 | TRBJ2-3 | NA | TRBV11-2
TGTGCCAGCGGGACTAGCGGGGGGGCGGCTGGCGAGACCCAGTACTTC | CASGTSGGAAGETQYF | 16 | TRBD2 | TRBJ2-5 | NA | TRBV19